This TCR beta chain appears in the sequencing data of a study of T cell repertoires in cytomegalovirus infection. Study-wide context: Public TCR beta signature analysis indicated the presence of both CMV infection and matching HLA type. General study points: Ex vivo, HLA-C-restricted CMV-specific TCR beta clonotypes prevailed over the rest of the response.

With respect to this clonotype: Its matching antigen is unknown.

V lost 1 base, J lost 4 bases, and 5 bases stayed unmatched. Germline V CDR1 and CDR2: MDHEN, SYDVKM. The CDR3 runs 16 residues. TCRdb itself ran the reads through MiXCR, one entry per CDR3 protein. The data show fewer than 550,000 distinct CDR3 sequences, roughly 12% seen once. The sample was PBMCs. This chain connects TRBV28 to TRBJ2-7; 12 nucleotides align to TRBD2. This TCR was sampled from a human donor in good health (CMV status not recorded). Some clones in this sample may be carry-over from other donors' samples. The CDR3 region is CASSLFLLAGGYEQYF. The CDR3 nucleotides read TGTGCCAGCAGTTTATTCCTCCTAGCGGGAGGGTACGAGCAGTACTTC.